This T cell receptor beta chain came from a study of neurological immune-mediated disorders. This clonotype was recorded many times. Its antigen is still unknown. Findings of the study overall: The greatest TCR clonal expansion appeared in HTLV-1-associated myelopathy and the smallest, falling below healthy controls, in multiple sclerosis.

The authors produced cDNA by 5'RACE using 10-nucleotide random UMIs. TCRdb recomputed calls from the 5' RACE reads with MiXCR, one row per CDR3 protein. The table records approximately 26,000 distinct CDR3 sequences, around 3.4% of them present only once. The length of the CDR3 is 15 residues. V lost 3 bases, J lost 3 bases, and 5 bases stayed unmatched. Germline values: CDR1 SGHNT, CDR2 YENEEA. This receptor was obtained from a woman aged 30 to 39 with multiple sclerosis. Sequencing was carried out using PBMCs. The V and J genes are TRBV11-3 and TRBJ2-1; 7 bases match TRBD2. CDR3 sequence reads: CASSFSGGSYNEQFF. The CDR3 DNA is TGTGCCAGCAGCTTCTCCGGGGGGAGCTACAATGAGCAGTTCTTC. Supplemented by reference TRBV11-3 and TRBJ2-1, the full variable domain reads EAGVVQSPRYKIIEKKQPVAFWCNPISGHNTLYWYLQNLGQGPELLIRYENEEAVDDSQLPKDRFSAERLKGVDSTLKIQPAELGDSAVYLCASSFSGGSYNEQFFGPGTRLTVL.